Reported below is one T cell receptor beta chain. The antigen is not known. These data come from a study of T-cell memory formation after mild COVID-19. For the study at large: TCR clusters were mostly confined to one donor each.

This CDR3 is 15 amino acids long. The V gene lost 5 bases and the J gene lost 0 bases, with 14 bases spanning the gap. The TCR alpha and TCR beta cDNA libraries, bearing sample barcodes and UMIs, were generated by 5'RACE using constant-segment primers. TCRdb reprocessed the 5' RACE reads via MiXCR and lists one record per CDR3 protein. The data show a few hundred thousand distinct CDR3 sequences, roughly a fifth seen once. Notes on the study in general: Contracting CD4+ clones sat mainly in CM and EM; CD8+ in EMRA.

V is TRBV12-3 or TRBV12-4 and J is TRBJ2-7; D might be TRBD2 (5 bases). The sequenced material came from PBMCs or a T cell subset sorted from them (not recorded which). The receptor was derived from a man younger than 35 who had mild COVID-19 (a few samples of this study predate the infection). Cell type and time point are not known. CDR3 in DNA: TGTGCCAGCAGTCCCCCTGGACTCCACTCCTACGAGCAGTACTTC. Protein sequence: CASSPPGLHSYEQYF.